These T cell receptor beta chains were read from a single sample in a study of tumor and adjacent non-tumor tissue in lung cancer. TCRdb redid the calling of the multiplex PCR reads with MiXCR, one entry per CDR3 protein. The sample records about 110,000 distinct CDR3 sequences, 62% being singletons. Sequenced sample: distant non-tumor lung tissue. These receptor sequences come from a man aged 55 to 70 with non-small cell lung cancer. Both conserved end residues are part of each CDR3. Fields, in order: J gene, D gene, V gene, clone size, CDR3 DNA, CDR3 protein. The D gene is left open where the match is weak. Not every row has a clone size; where given, it reads once, few, many or a size class.

TRBJ2-5 | TRBD2 | TRBV11-2 | NA | TGTGCCAGCAGCCCCCGTACCAGCGGGGTAGGGGAGACCCACTACTTC | CASSPRTSGVGETHYF
TRBJ2-3 | TRBD1 | TRBV4-2 | NA | TGTGCCAGCAGCGTCTCCTCCGCGACAGGGGTTTTTATAGATACGCAGTATTTT | CASSVSSATGVFIDTQYF
TRBJ2-3 | NA | TRBV11-3 | NA | TGTCCCAGCGGCTTAGTCGACTACACAGATACGCAGTATTTT | CPSGLVDYTDTQYF
TRBJ2-7 | NA | TRBV12-3/TRBV12-4 | NA | TGTGCCAGCAGTCCCGAATTAGTGTCCGAGCAATACTTC | CASSPELVSEQYF
TRBJ2-1 | NA | TRBV4-1 | many | TGCGCCAGCAGCCAAGATGTAGGTCTGACGCTAGGCAATGAGCAGTTCTTC | CASSQDVGLTLGNEQFF
TRBJ1-1 | NA | TRBV29-1 | NA | TGCAACGTTGGGGGGATCTCACTCACTGAAGCTTTCTTT | CNVGGISLTEAFF
TRBJ2-5 | NA | TRBV29-1 | NA | TGCAGCGTCTCTGGAATGCGATTATTGGAGACCCAGTACTTC | CSVSGMRLLETQYF
TRBJ2-1 | TRBD2 | TRBV5-4 | many | TGTGCCAGCAGCATTAGCGGGGGGCGCTACAATGAGCAGTTCTTC | CASSISGGRYNEQFF
TRBJ2-7 | TRBD1 | TRBV11-2 | NA | TGTGCCAGCAGATTCAACAGGGGGCTATCCTACGAGCAGTACTTC | CASRFNRGLSYEQYF
TRBJ2-5 | TRBD2 | TRBV9 | once | TGTACCAGCAGCGTAGACCCAGCGGGAGGGGATACCCAGTACTTC | CTSSVDPAGGDTQYF
TRBJ1-1 | NA | TRBV7-9 | few | TGTGCCAGCAGCTTCTCCATGAGGCCCACGGAAGCTTTCTTT | CASSFSMRPTEAFF
TRBJ1-1 | NA | TRBV6-5 | NA | TGTACCAGCAGTTACGGCGCCAGGCGGCGAGGTACTGAAGCTTTCTTT | CTSSYGARRRGTEAFF
TRBJ2-7 | TRBD2 | TRBV27 | NA | TGTGCCAGCAGTTTTTCTAGGACTAGCAGGAGCTCCTACGAGCAGTACTTC | CASSFSRTSRSSYEQYF
TRBJ2-5 | NA | TRBV29-1 | NA | TGCAGCCTTGATGGTGTCGACGGACGGGAGGAGACCCAGTACTTC | CSLDGVDGREETQYF
TRBJ1-1 | NA | TRBV11-3 | once | TGTGCCAGCGGATTCAAGGCGGAGGGTTTGAAAGTGGAGGCTTTCTTT | CASGFKAEGLKVEAFF
TRBJ2-7 | TRBD2 | TRBV5-1 | NA | TGCGCCAGCCGGCCGTCGGGACTAGCCGGTTCCGAGCAGTGCTTC | CASRPSGLAGSEQCF
TRBJ2-1 | NA | TRBV5-1 | NA | TGCGCCAGCAGCTTGGCCTCGGGTATAGCCTACAATGAGCAGTTCTTC | CASSLASGIAYNEQFF
TRBJ2-3 | TRBD2 | TRBV5-4 | few | TGTGCCAGCAGCTTGGAAGGACTAGGGACAGATACGCAGTATTTT | CASSLEGLGTDTQYF
TRBJ1-2 | TRBD1 | TRBV6-5 | NA | TGTGCCAGCAACTATGGACAGGGGACTGACGGCTACAGCTTC | CASNYGQGTDGYSF
TRBJ1-5 | TRBD1 | TRBV4-1 | NA | TGCACCAGCAGCCAAGCAGGGGGATGGGGCAATCAACCCCAGCATTTT | CTSSQAGGWGNQPQHF
TRBJ2-2 | NA | TRBV5-8 | few | TGTGCCAGCAGCCCAACGGACGCACCCACCGGGGAGCTGTTTTTT | CASSPTDAPTGELFF
TRBJ1-1 | NA | TRBV10-3 | NA | TGTGCCATCAGTAAGGCCCTTCCCACTGAAGCTTTCTTT | CAISKALPTEAFF
TRBJ1-1 | NA | TRBV12-3/TRBV12-4 | NA | TGTGCCGGCAATTTGGGTGCGAACACTGAAGCTTTCTTT | CAGNLGANTEAFF
TRBJ2-3 | NA | TRBV20-1 | NA | TGCAGTGCGCCACATGGGACAAGGGGCATAATTACGCAGTATTTT | CSAPHGTRGIITQYF